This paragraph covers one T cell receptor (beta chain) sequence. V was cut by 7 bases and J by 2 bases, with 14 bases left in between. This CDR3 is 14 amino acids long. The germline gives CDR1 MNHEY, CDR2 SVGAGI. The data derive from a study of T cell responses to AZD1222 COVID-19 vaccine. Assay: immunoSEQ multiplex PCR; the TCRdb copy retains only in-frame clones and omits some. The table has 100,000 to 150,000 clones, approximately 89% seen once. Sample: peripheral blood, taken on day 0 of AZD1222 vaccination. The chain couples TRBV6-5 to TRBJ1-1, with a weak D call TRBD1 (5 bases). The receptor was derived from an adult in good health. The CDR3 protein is CASTWGTANTEAFF. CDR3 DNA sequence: TGTGCCAGCACGTGGGGGACGGCCAACACTGAAGCTTTCTTT.